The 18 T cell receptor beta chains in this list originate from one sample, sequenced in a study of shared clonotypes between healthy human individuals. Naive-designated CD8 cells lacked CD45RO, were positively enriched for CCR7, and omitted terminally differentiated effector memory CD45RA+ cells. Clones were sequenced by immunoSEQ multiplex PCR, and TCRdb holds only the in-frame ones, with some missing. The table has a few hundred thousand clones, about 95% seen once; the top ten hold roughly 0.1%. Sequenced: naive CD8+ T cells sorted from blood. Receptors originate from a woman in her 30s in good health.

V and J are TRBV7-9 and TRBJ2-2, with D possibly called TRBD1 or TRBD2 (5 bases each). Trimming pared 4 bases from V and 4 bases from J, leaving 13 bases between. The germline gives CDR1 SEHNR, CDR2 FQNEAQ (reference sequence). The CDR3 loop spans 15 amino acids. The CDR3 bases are TGTGCCAGCAGCTATGTTGGTGGGGGCACCGGGGAGCTGTTTTTT. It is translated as CASSYVGGGTGELFF.

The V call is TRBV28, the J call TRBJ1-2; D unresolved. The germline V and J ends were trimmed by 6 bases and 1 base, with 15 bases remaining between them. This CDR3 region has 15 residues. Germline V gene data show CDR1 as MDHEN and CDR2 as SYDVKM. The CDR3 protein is CASRTSPSLNYGYTF. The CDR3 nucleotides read TGTGCCAGCAGGACTTCTCCCAGCCTTAACTATGGCTACACCTTC.

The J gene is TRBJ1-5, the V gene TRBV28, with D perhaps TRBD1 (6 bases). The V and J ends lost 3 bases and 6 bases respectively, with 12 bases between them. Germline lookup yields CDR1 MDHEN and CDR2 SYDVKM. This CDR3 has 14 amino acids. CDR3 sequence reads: CASSLRGAGQPQHF. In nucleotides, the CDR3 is TGTGCCAGCAGTTTGCGGGGGGCCGGTCAGCCCCAGCATTTT.

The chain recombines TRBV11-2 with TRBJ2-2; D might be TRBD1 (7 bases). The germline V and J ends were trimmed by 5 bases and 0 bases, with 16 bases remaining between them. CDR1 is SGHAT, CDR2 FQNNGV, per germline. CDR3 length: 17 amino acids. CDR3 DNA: TGTGCCAGCAGCCTCAGGGGGGACGTCGCGAACACCGGGGAGCTGTTTTTT. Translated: CASSLRGDVANTGELFF.

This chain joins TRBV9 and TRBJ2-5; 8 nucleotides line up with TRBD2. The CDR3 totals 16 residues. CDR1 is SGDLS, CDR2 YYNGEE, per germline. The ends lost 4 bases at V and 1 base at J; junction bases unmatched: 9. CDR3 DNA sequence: TGTGCCAGCAGCCCAGGGAGGGCGGGAGGCCAAGAGACCCAGTACTTC. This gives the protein CASSPGRAGGQETQYF.

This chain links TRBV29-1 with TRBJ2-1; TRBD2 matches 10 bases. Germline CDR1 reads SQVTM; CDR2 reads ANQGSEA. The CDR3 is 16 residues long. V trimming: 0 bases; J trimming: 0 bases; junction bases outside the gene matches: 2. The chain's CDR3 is CSVEDGLADSYNEQFF. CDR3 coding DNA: TGCAGCGTTGAAGATGGACTAGCGGACTCCTACAATGAGCAGTTCTTC.

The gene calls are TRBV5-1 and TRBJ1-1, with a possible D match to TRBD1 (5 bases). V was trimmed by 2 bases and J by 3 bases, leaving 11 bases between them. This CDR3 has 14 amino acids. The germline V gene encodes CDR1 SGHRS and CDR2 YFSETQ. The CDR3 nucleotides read TGCGCCAGCAGCTTAAGGGGTAGGGACACTGAAGCTTTCTTT. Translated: CASSLRGRDTEAFF.

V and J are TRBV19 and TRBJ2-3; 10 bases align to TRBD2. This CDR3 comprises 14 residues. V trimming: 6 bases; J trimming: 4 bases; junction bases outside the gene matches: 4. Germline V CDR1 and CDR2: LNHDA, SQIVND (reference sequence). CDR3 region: CASRGLASADTQYF. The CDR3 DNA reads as TGTGCCAGTAGGGGACTAGCGTCCGCAGATACGCAGTATTTT.

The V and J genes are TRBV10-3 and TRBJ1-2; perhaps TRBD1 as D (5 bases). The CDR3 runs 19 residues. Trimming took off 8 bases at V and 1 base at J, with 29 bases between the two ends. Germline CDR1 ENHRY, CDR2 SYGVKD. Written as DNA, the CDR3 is TGTGCCATCGGGAAGGCAGGTCGTCCGATTCGGGGCCTTAACTATGGCTACACCTTC. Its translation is CAIGKAGRPIRGLNYGYTF.

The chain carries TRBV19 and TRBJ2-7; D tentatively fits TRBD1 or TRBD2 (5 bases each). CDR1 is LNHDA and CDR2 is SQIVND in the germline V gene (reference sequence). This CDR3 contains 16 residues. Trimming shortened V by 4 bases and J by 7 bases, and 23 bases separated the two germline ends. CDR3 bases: TGTGCCAGTAGTACTCACGGGACCCGAGTAGAAAGTGAGCAGTACTTC. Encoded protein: CASSTHGTRVESEQYF.

CDR3 DNA sequence: TGTGCCAGCAGTTCTATCTACGAGCAGTACTTC. Translating it yields CASSSIYEQYF. The V and J genes are TRBV6-1 and TRBJ2-7; no clear D gene. V lost 5 bases to trimming and J lost 3 bases, with 5 bases between them. Germline loops: CDR1 MNHNS, CDR2 SASEGT. This CDR3 spans 11 amino acids.

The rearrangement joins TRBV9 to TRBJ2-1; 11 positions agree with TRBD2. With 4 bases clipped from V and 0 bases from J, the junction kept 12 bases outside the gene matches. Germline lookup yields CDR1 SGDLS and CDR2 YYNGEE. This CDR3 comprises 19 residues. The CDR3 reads CASSYLGLAEPSSYNEQFF. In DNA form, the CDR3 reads TGTGCCAGCAGCTACCTGGGACTAGCGGAGCCTAGCTCCTACAATGAGCAGTTCTTC.

CDR3 region: CASSFFSPAGNIYEQYF. DNA for the CDR3: TGTGCCAGCAGCTTCTTTTCACCGGCAGGGAATATCTACGAGCAGTACTTC. The J gene is TRBJ2-7, the V gene TRBV7-9, with D possibly matching TRBD1 (5 bases). Germline loops: CDR1 SEHNR, CDR2 FQNEAQ (reference sequence). The V end lost 3 bases, the J end lost 3 bases, and 21 bases lay between the germline ends. The CDR3 runs to 17 residues.

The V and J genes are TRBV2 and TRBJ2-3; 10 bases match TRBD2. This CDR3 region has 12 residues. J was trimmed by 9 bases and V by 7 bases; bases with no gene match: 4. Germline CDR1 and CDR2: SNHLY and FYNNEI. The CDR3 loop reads CASIRAGGTQYF. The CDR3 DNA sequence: TGTGCCAGCATTAGAGCGGGAGGGACGCAGTATTTT.

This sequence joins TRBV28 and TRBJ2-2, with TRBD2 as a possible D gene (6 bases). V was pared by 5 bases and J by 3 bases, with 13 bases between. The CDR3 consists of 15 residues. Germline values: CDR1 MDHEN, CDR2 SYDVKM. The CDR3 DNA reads TGTGCCAGCAGTCCCGCGGGGTTGGACACCGGGGAGCTGTTTTTT. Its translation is CASSPAGLDTGELFF. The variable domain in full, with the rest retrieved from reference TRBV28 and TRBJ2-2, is DVKVTQSSRYLVKRTGEKVFLECVQDMDHENMFWYRQDPGLGLRLIYFSYDVKMKEKGDIPEGYSVSREKKERFSLILESASTNQTSMYLCASSPAGLDTGELFFGEGSRLTVL.

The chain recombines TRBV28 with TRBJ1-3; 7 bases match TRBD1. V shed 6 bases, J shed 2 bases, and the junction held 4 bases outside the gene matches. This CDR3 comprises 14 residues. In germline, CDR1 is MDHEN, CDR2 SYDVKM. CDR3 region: CASSVQGTGNTIYF. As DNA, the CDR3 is TGTGCCAGCAGCGTACAGGGGACTGGAAACACCATATATTTT.

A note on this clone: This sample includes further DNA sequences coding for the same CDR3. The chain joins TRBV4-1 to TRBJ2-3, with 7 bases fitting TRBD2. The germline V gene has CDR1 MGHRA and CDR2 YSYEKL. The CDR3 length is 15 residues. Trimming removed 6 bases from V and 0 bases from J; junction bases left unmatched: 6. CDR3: CASSQPSGSTDTQYF. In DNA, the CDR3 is TGCGCCAGCAGTCAGCCTAGCGGTAGCACAGATACGCAGTATTTT.

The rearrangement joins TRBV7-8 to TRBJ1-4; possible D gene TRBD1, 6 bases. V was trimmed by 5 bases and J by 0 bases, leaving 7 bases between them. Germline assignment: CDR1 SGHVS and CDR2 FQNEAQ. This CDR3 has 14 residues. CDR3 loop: CASSPGATNEKLFF. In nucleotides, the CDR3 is TGTGCCAGCAGCCCAGGGGCAACTAATGAAAAACTGTTTTTT.